This TCR beta chain was obtained from a study of T cell responses to AZD1222 COVID-19 vaccine. The study's findings and limits: Donors in the cohort were predominantly white British and more often female, and clonal diversity was possibly underestimated. Baseline seropositivity characterized only a handful of AZD1222 recipients. Every sample of the repertoires postdated the peak T cell response.

Comment on this clone: Antigen unknown.

Assay: immunoSEQ multiplex PCR; the TCRdb copy retains only in-frame clones and omits some. The sample yields over 100,000 clones, approximately 91% seen once. The V gene lost 4 bases and the J gene lost 4 bases, with 13 bases spanning the gap. Germline V CDR1 and CDR2: SGHAT, FQNNGV. The CDR3 runs to 14 residues. The chain joins TRBV11-2 to TRBJ1-1, with TRBD1 as a possible D gene (5 bases). The receptor's source is an adult in good health. Material: peripheral blood, obtained on day 0 of AZD1222 vaccination. As DNA, the CDR3 is TGTGCCAGCAGCTCGAGCTCGGGGGTCACTGAAGCTTTCTTT. The encoded protein is CASSSSSGVTEAFF. Drawing the rest from reference TRBV11-2 and TRBJ1-1, the complete variable domain is EAGVAQSPRYKIIEKRQSVAFWCNPISGHATLYWYQQILGQGPKLLIQFQNNGVVDDSQLPKDRFSAERLKGVDSTLKIQPAKLEDSAVYLCASSSSSGVTEAFFGQGTRLTVV.